The source of this TCR beta chain is a study of T cells in localized non-small cell lung cancer. Method: immunoSEQ multiplex PCR; TCRdb's copy keeps in-frame clones and lacks some. The profile shows 20,000 to 30,000 clones, approximately 88% of them singletons. Per the germline V gene, CDR1 is MGHRA and CDR2 is YSYEKL. The CDR3 spans 19 residues. J gave up 2 bases and V 0 bases, and 7 bases lay outside the gene matches. This TCR derives from a man between 35 and 75 years old with stage II lung adenocarcinoma. The source was PBMCs, collected before any cancer treatment. This chain connects TRBV4-1 to TRBJ2-5, with 15 nucleotides matching TRBD2. This chain's CDR3 is CASSQELGLAGGLQETQYF. The CDR3 region has the DNA TGCGCCAGCAGCCAAGAACTAGGACTAGCGGGAGGGTTGCAAGAGACCCAGTACTTC.